This T cell receptor beta chain was found in a study of beta chain features in type 1 diabetes. In the study overall: Patients were similar to healthy donors in age and gender (as well as in cell yields).

Remarks on this clone: This same CDR3 is encoded by further DNA sequences in the sample.

The authors reverse transcribed all of the isolated RNA, so sequencing captured expressed TCRB transcripts. Repertoires were generated with immunoSEQ multiplex PCR, while TCRdb's copy carries only in-frame clones and drops some. The table shows over 700,000 clones, with roughly 16% occurring only once. The CDR3 totals 13 residues. V lost 2 bases, J lost 1 base, and 5 bases lay in between. The germline V gene has CDR1 KGHSH and CDR2 LQKENI. Staining for CD45RO/CCR7/CD25/CD127/CD95/CD27 allowed sorting of CD4+ naive, central memory, regulatory and stem cell-like memory cells. Populations obtained by sorting all exceeded 98% purity.

V is TRBV18 and J is TRBJ1-1; D is unresolved. The source is a woman between 18 and 30 years old in good health. The sequenced sample was naive CD4+ T cells from blood. The CDR3 sequence is CASSPAENTEAFF. The CDR3 bases are TGTGCCAGCTCACCAGCCGAGAACACTGAAGCTTTCTTT.